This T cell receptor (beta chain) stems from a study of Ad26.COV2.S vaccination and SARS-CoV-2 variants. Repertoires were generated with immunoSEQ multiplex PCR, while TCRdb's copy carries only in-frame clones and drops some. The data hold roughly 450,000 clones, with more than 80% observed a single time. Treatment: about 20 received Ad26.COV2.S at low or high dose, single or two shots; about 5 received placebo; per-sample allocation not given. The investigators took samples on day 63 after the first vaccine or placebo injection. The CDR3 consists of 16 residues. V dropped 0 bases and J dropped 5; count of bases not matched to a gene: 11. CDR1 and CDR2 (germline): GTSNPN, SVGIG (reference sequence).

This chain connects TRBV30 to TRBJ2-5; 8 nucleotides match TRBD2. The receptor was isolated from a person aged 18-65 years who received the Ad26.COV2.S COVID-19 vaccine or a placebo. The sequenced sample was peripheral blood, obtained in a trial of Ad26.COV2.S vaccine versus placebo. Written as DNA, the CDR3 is TGTGCCTGGAGTGTACTCGCGGGAGGAAGCGGTGAGACCCAGTACTTC. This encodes CAWSVLAGGSGETQYF.